This TCR beta chain was retrieved from a study of T-cell reconstitution after alpha-beta-depleted transplantation in children. Broader study findings: About two months after transplant, alpha-beta T cells reportedly came from several hundred expanded graft clones. One year after transplant, T-cell counts and diversity came mostly from newly produced T cells.

Note on this clonotype: Its antigen is still unknown.

Per germline, CDR1 SGHDN and CDR2 FVKESK. V trimming: 1 base; J trimming: 4 bases; junction bases outside the gene matches: 5. The CDR3 has 15 amino acids. This sample's TCRbeta library carried unique molecular identifier barcodes. TCRdb analysed the PCR reads with MiXCR anew, one entry per CDR3 protein. The sample holds approximately 520,000 distinct CDR3 sequences; around 10% are singletons and the top ten take 14%. The source is a female patient aged 2-10 years who had a stem cell transplant for aplastic anemia, so the T cells may come from the graft donor. The chain employs TRBV14 and TRBJ1-1; TRBD1 aligns across 8 bases. This sample comprised PBMCs, mostly from graft donor cells, obtained 180 days after TCRalphabeta/CD19-depleted stem cell transplant. CDR3 amino acids: CASSQGQGRVTEAFF. In DNA form, the CDR3 reads TGTGCCAGCAGCCAAGGACAGGGGCGGGTCACTGAAGCTTTCTTT.